What follows is one T cell receptor (beta chain) and its context. The target antigen is unknown. The table came from immunoSEQ multiplex PCR; TCRdb's copy has only in-frame clones and leaves some out. The sample has about 40,000 clones, around two thirds seen once. This sample is part of a study of vaccination effects on CD4 cells after COVID-19. Turning to the study itself: Samples collected post-vaccine were obtained a median of 72 days after the second dose. It was with about 10 IU/ml IL-2 and 10 ug/ml peptides that 1.8 million or so PBMC per well were cultured.

Findings of the study overall: Late post-vaccination, clones induced by infection and those induced by vaccine underwent marked clonal contraction.

Culture lasted about nine days before CD4+ T cell isolation. Each participant received a vaccine that was either BNT162b2 or mRNA-1273, given as two doses. The sequencing used CD4+ T cells from PBMCs cultured without peptide, collected after COVID-19 vaccination. The source is a human donor who received a COVID-19 vaccine.

The CDR3 sequence is CASSPEATNEKLFF. CDR3 in DNA: TGTGCCAGCAGCCCCGAAGCAACTAATGAAAAACTGTTTTTT. This chain joins TRBV5-6 and TRBJ1-4; no reliable D call. Looked up from germline, CDR1 is SGHDT and CDR2 is YYEEEE. V was clipped by 4 bases and J by 0 bases, with 7 bases between them. The CDR3 length is 14 residues.